Shown below are 21 T cell receptor beta chains from a single sample sequenced in a study of CD8+ T cells in alopecia areata. It was cDNA, reverse transcribed from extracted RNA, that served as the sequencing template. The table came from immunoSEQ multiplex PCR; TCRdb's copy has only in-frame clones and leaves some out. Of about 120,000 clones in the sample, roughly 69% were seen once. The sample was CD4+ T cells sorted from blood. These receptors were obtained from a human donor in good health.

V usage is TRBV30 and J usage is TRBJ2-5, with TRBD2 matching over 8 bases. V shed 1 base, J shed 9 bases, and the junction held 16 bases outside the gene matches. The germline gives CDR1 GTSNPN, CDR2 SVGIG (reference sequence). The CDR3 is 16 amino acids. The DNA of the CDR3 is TGTGCCTGGAGTGCGGCGGGGGGCTGGGTTAAGACCGCCCAGTACTTC. Translating gives CAWSAAGGWVKTAQYF.

The V call is TRBV29-1, the J call TRBJ2-1; TRBD1 agrees at 8 bases. J was trimmed by 7 bases and V by 3 bases; bases with no gene match: 8. Per germline, CDR1 SQVTM and CDR2 ANQGSEA. The CDR3 has 14 amino acids. CDR3 loop: CSVDFPGGRNEQFF. CDR3 sequence (DNA): TGCAGCGTTGATTTCCCAGGGGGCAGGAATGAGCAGTTCTTC.

The J gene is TRBJ2-7, the V gene TRBV6-5; TRBD2 aligns across 13 bases. The ends lost 10 bases at V and 7 bases at J; junction bases unmatched: 7. The CDR3 totals 13 residues. The germline V gene encodes CDR1 MNHEY and CDR2 SVGAGI. The CDR3 sequence is CATAGTSGAEQYF. The CDR3 nucleotides read TGTGCCACAGCCGGGACTAGCGGGGCAGAGCAGTACTTC.

This clone was seen a handful of times. The chain combines TRBV18 with TRBJ1-1, with D unclear. Looked up from germline, CDR1 is KGHSH and CDR2 is LQKENI. The ends were cut back, 2 bases at V and 5 bases at J, with 12 bases in the middle. The CDR3 totals 14 residues. The CDR3 loop is CASSPGLTGTEAFF. The CDR3 nucleotides read TGTGCCAGCTCACCAGGGTTAACGGGGACTGAAGCTTTCTTT.

The CDR3 reads CSVESGGAYRSLFF. CDR3 coding DNA: TGCAGCGTTGAATCGGGGGGCGCGTACCGGTCGCTGTTTTTT. The chain combines TRBV29-1 with TRBJ2-2, with TRBD2 as a possible D gene (7 bases). V was clipped by 2 bases and J by 13 bases, with 20 bases between them. Germline CDR1 is SQVTM and CDR2 is ANQGSEA. The CDR3 is 14 residues long.

The V call is TRBV5-6, the J call TRBJ2-1; D remains unclear. Germline V CDR1 and CDR2: SGHDT, YYEEEE. Between the trimmed V and J ends, which lost 5 bases and 4 bases, there was a span of 16 bases. The CDR3 is 15 residues long. CDR3 coding DNA: TGTGCCAGCAGGGAACTCCCGCAGGTTTACAATGAGCAGTTCTTC. Amino acid sequence: CASRELPQVYNEQFF.

The chain is built from TRBV30 and TRBJ2-1; maybe TRBD2 (5 bases). The V gene's germline CDR1 is GTSNPN and CDR2 SVGIG (reference sequence). This CDR3 has 14 amino acids. Trimming shortened V by 0 bases and J by 8 bases, and 14 bases separated the two germline ends. The chain's CDR3 is CAWSVGSYGDEQFF. In nucleotides, the CDR3 is TGTGCCTGGAGTGTAGGGTCGTACGGGGATGAGCAGTTCTTC.

This clone was detected only a few times. The J gene is TRBJ2-3, the V gene TRBV5-6; D tentatively reads TRBD1 or TRBD2 (6 bases each). Looked up from germline, CDR1 is SGHDT and CDR2 is YYEEEE. This CDR3 spans 12 amino acids. CDR3: CEGGPQTDTQYF. The CDR3 nucleotides are TGTGAGGGGGGCCCCCAGACAGATACGCAGTATTTT.

The chain recombines TRBV7-9 with TRBJ1-1, with D uncertain. Germline CDR1 reads SEHNR; CDR2 reads FQNEAQ (reference sequence). The CDR3 extends over 16 amino acids. V was pared by 4 bases and J by 1 base, with 16 bases between. CDR3 protein: CASSSDNLITNTEAFF. The CDR3 region has the DNA TGTGCCAGCAGCTCCGATAATTTAATCACGAACACTGAAGCTTTCTTT. Complete variable domain (other parts from reference TRBV7-9 and TRBJ1-1): DTGVSQNPRHKITKRGQNVTFRCDPISEHNRLYWYRQTLGQGPEFLTYFQNEAQLEKSRLLSDRFSAERPKGSFSTLEIQRTEQGDSAMYLCASSSDNLITNTEAFFGQGTRLTVV.

The sample holds a few counts of this clone. The chain links TRBV29-1 to TRBJ2-1, with 13 positions matching TRBD2. CDR1 is SQVTM and CDR2 is ANQGSEA in the germline V gene. The CDR3 runs to 16 residues. Trimming removed 1 base from V and 6 bases from J; junction bases left unmatched: 6. CDR3 DNA: TGCAGCGTTGAAGCTGGGGGACTAGCGGGGACCAATGAGCAGTTCTTC. Protein: CSVEAGGLAGTNEQFF.

The chain carries TRBV2 and TRBJ2-3; no reliable D call. CDR3 length: 13 amino acids. V was pared by 5 bases and J by 5 bases, with 11 bases between. Germline CDR1 SNHLY, CDR2 FYNNEI. This CDR3 is CASSPITKDTQYF. CDR3 sequence (DNA): TGTGCCAGCAGTCCCATCACCAAAGATACGCAGTATTTT.

The V gene is TRBV30, the J gene TRBJ1-2; D ambiguous. V was shortened by 2 bases and J by 1 base, with 11 bases between the two germline ends. Germline loops: CDR1 GTSNPN, CDR2 SVGIG (reference sequence). The CDR3 loop spans 14 amino acids. In DNA form, the CDR3 reads TGTGCCTGGAGTAGATTGCTGGATAACTATGGCTACACCTTC. This encodes CAWSRLLDNYGYTF.

The chain combines TRBV9 with TRBJ1-6; the match to TRBD1 covers 7 bases. The CDR3 covers 16 residues. Trimming took 0 bases from V and 6 from J; bases not matched to a gene: 6. Looked up from germline, CDR1 is SGDLS and CDR2 is YYNGEE. CDR3 nucleotide sequence: TGTGCCAGCAGCGTAGGGAGGAACAGGGGTAATTCACCCCTCCACTTT. This sequence encodes CASSVGRNRGNSPLHF.

V usage is TRBV15 and J usage is TRBJ2-2; D not resolved. Trimming stripped 3 bases from V and 1 base from J, with 9 bases between. This CDR3 has 15 amino acids. Looked up from germline, CDR1 is LNHNV and CDR2 is YYDKDF (reference sequence). In nucleotides, the CDR3 is TGTGCCACCAGCAGGAAAATAGTGAACACCGGGGAGCTGTTTTTT. Translated: CATSRKIVNTGELFF. Supplemented by reference TRBV15 and TRBJ2-2, the full variable domain reads DAMVIQNPRYQVTQFGKPVTLSCSQTLNHNVMYWYQQKSSQAPKLLFHYYDKDFNNEADTPDNFQSRRPNTSFCFLDIRSPGLGDTAMYLCATSRKIVNTGELFFGEGSRLTVL.

Concerning this clone itself: Other DNA sequences in the sample encode the same CDR3. V and J are TRBV2 and TRBJ2-3; TRBD1 might be the D (5 bases). The V and J ends lost 3 bases and 1 base respectively, with 5 bases between them. The CDR3 covers 13 residues. The germline V gene has CDR1 SNHLY and CDR2 FYNNEI. CDR3 residues: CASSETGTDTQYF. The CDR3 bases are TGTGCCAGCAGTGAGACAGGCACAGATACGCAGTATTTT.

This chain links TRBV29-1 with TRBJ2-1; maybe TRBD1 (6 bases). Germline V gene lookup returns CDR1 SQVTM and CDR2 ANQGSEA. With 3 bases removed from V and 7 bases from J, the gap between germline ends came to 10 bases. The length of the CDR3 is 12 residues. The CDR3 is CSVDVRGNEQFF. CDR3 DNA: TGCAGCGTTGACGTCAGGGGAAATGAGCAGTTCTTC.

The chain carries TRBV27 and TRBJ2-3; D might be TRBD2 (5 bases). CDR1 is MNHEY and CDR2 is SMNVEV in the germline V gene (reference sequence). The CDR3 loop spans 16 amino acids. Trimming removed 3 bases at V and 0 bases at J, with 13 bases between. CDR3 loop: CASSFLTASSTDTQYF. CDR3 coding DNA: TGTGCCAGCAGTTTCTTGACGGCTAGCAGCACAGATACGCAGTATTTT.

The rearrangement uses TRBV29-1 and TRBJ1-2; TRBD1 agrees at 7 bases. The CDR3 consists of 13 residues. V lost 7 bases, J lost 3 bases, and 8 bases stayed unmatched. CDR1 SQVTM and CDR2 ANQGSEA come from the germline V gene. CDR3 in DNA: TGCAGCGCCTCAACTACAGGGGACTATGGCTACACCTTC. It is translated as CSASTTGDYGYTF.

The chain carries TRBV4-2 and TRBJ1-2; possibly TRBD1 for D (5 bases). V was trimmed by 4 bases and J by 6 bases, leaving 9 bases between them. The CDR3 runs 12 residues. The germline CDR1 and CDR2 sequences are LGHNA and YNFKEQ. The CDR3 coding sequence is TGTGCCAGCAGCCTCCCGGGGGATGGCTACACCTTC. Protein product: CASSLPGDGYTF.

The chain combines TRBV19 with TRBJ1-6; TRBD1 agrees at 7 bases. The CDR3 is made up of 13 amino acids. Looked up from germline, CDR1 is LNHDA and CDR2 is SQIVND (reference sequence). V shed 8 bases and J 6 bases; nucleotides not matched to a gene: 4. The CDR3 nucleotides are TGTGCCAGTTTGGGACAGTCTAATTCACCCCTCCACTTT. Protein product: CASLGQSNSPLHF.

This clone was detected only a few times. The chain joins TRBV19 to TRBJ1-6; D not certain. CDR3 length: 12 residues. Looked up from germline, CDR1 is LNHDA and CDR2 is SQIVND (reference sequence). Trimming removed 4 bases at V and 9 bases at J, with 7 bases between. The CDR3 region is CASSTSGSPLHF. The CDR3 nucleotides are TGTGCCAGTAGTACCTCAGGTTCACCCCTCCACTTT.